The 10 T cell receptor beta chains below were found in one sample sequenced in a study of OX40 agonist ivuxolimab in advanced cancers. Profiling relied on immunoSEQ multiplex PCR, and the TCRdb table lists in-frame clones only, not all of them. Of 55,000 to 75,000 clones listed, approximately 91% are singletons. The input for sequencing was CD4+ or CD8+ T cells sorted from blood, taken in a trial of the OX40 agonist ivuxolimab. Receptors originate from an adult with an advanced solid tumor such as melanoma, head and neck, liver or kidney cancer.

J is TRBJ2-3 and V is TRBV27; tentatively, D is TRBD2 (6 bases). V was trimmed by 7 bases and J by 4 bases, leaving 9 bases between them. CDR3 size: 12 residues. Germline V gives CDR1 MNHEY, CDR2 SMNVEV (reference sequence). The CDR3 DNA follows: TGTGCCAGCAAACGGAGGGCAGATACGCAGTATTTT. Translated, it gives CASKRRADTQYF.

The sample holds one count of this clone. The chain recombines TRBV13 with TRBJ2-1, with D uncertain. CDR1 and CDR2 (germline): PRHDT, FYEKMQ (reference sequence). Trimming cost V 5 bases and J 3 bases, with 5 bases left between them. The CDR3 has 12 amino acids. The DNA of the CDR3 is TGTGCCAGCAGCCAAAACTACAATGAGCAGTTCTTC. As protein: CASSQNYNEQFF.

This clone is medium-sized by share. This chain connects TRBV18 to TRBJ2-5, with 14 bases fitting TRBD2. CDR3 length: 19 amino acids. Germline V CDR1 and CDR2: KGHSH, LQKENI. V gave up 3 bases and J gave up 5 bases; unmatched junction bases: 14. The CDR3 here is CASSPEAFGLAGGGETQYF. The CDR3 DNA follows: TGTGCCAGCTCACCGGAGGCCTTCGGACTAGCGGGAGGTGGGGAGACCCAGTACTTC.

The chain joins TRBV28 to TRBJ2-6, with 9 bases aligning to TRBD1. V dropped 3 bases and J dropped 0; count of bases not matched to a gene: 6. Germline V gene sequence: CDR1 MDHEN, CDR2 SYDVKM. The CDR3 sequence is 18 residues long. The DNA for the CDR3 is TGTGCCAGCAGTTTGTTGCCGGGACAGGGCTCTGGGGCCAACGTCCTGACTTTC. Translated, it gives CASSLLPGQGSGANVLTF.

V usage is TRBV5-1 and J usage is TRBJ2-1; 12 positions match TRBD1. The CDR3 covers 17 residues. V trimming: 4 bases; J trimming: 9 bases; junction bases outside the gene matches: 14. Germline V gene sequence: CDR1 SGHRS, CDR2 YFSETQ. CDR3 DNA: TGCGCCAGCAGCGGTGACCCCGGGACAGGGGGCGCGGGTGAGCAGTTCTTC. Protein sequence: CASSGDPGTGGAGEQFF.

This clone was seen just once. The chain joins TRBV6-1 to TRBJ2-1; 7 bases match TRBD1. The germline gives CDR1 MNHNS, CDR2 SASEGT. The CDR3 totals 15 residues. The J segment lost 3 bases and the V segment lost 4 bases, leaving 6 bases of the junction unmatched. CDR3 loop: CASSVDSGGYNEQFF. CDR3 coding DNA: TGTGCCAGCAGTGTCGACTCAGGGGGCTACAATGAGCAGTTCTTC.

The DNA for the CDR3 is TGCGCCAGCAGCCCGGCTTTAAGTCGGGTAGACTCCTACGAGCAGTACTTC. It codes for CASSPALSRVDSYEQYF. The V and J genes are TRBV4-3 and TRBJ2-7; D gene ambiguous. The CDR3 length is 17 residues. Trimming left V 4 bases short and J 0 bases short, with 19 bases between. Germline values: CDR1 LGHNA, CDR2 YSLEER.

The chain uses TRBV19 and TRBJ2-1, with D possibly matching TRBD1 (6 bases). This CDR3 is 15 amino acids long. V lost 7 bases, J lost 0 bases, and 13 bases lay in between. Germline values: CDR1 LNHDA, CDR2 SQIVND (reference sequence). The CDR3, as DNA: TGTGCCAGTAAACCGGGACACAACTCCTACAATGAGCAGTTCTTC. Its translation is CASKPGHNSYNEQFF.

This chain joins TRBV15 and TRBJ2-5, with a weak D call TRBD1 (6 bases). Trimming stripped 3 bases from V and 5 bases from J, with 19 bases between. The germline gives CDR1 LNHNV, CDR2 YYDKDF (reference sequence). The CDR3 runs to 16 residues. The DNA for the CDR3 is TGTGCCACCAGCAGCCCCTTTTGGGGGCCCCGGGAGACCCAGTACTTC. Its translation: CATSSPFWGPRETQYF. The variable domain in full, with the rest retrieved from reference TRBV15 and TRBJ2-5, is DAMVIQNPRYQVTQFGKPVTLSCSQTLNHNVMYWYQQKSSQAPKLLFHYYDKDFNNEADTPDNFQSRRPNTSFCFLDIRSPGLGDTAMYLCATSSPFWGPRETQYFGPGTRLLVL.

The genes are TRBV9 and TRBJ1-5; D possibly corresponds to TRBD1 (5 bases). This CDR3 is built from 15 residues. The V end lost 4 bases, the J end lost 3 bases, and 14 bases lay between the germline ends. The germline V gene has CDR1 SGDLS and CDR2 YYNGEE. In DNA form, the CDR3 reads TGTGCCAGCAGCCGCTCCTGGGGGGACAATCAGCCCCAGCATTTT. This gives the protein CASSRSWGDNQPQHF.